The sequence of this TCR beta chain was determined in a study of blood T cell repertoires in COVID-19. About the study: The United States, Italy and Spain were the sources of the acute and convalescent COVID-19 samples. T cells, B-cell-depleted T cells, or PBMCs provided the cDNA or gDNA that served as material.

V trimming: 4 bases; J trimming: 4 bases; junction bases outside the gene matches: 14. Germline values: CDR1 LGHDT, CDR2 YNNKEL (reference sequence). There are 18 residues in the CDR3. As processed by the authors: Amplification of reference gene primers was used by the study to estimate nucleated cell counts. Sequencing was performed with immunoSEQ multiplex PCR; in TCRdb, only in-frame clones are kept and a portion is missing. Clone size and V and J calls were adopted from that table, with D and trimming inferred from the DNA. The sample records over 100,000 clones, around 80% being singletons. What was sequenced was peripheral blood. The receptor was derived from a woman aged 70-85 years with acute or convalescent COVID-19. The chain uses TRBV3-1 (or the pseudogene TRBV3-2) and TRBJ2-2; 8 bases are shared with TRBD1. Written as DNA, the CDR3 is TGTGCCAGCAGCCCACCCCGACAGGGGACGGCGCGCACCGGGGAGCTGTTTTTT. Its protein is CASSPPRQGTARTGELFF.